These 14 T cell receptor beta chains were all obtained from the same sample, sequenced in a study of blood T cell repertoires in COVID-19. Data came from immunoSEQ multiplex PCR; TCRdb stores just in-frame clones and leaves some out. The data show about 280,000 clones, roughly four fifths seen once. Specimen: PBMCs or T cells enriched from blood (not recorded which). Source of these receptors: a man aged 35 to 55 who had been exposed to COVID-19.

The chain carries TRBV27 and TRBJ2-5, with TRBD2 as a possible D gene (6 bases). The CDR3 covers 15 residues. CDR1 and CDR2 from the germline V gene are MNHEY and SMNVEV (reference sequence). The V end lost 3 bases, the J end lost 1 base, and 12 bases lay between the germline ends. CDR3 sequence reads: CASSFTGERQETQYF. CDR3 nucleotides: TGTGCCAGCAGTTTTACGGGGGAGCGCCAAGAGACCCAGTACTTC.

CDR3 in amino acids: CASFRTSETYEQYF. CDR3 sequence (DNA): TGTGCCAGTTTCCGGACTAGCGAAACCTACGAGCAGTACTTC. This chain joins TRBV18 and TRBJ2-7, with 9 bases fitting TRBD2. From germline, CDR1 is KGHSH and CDR2 LQKENI. With V trimmed by 9 bases and J by 2 bases, 8 bases remained unmatched. This CDR3 is built from 14 residues.

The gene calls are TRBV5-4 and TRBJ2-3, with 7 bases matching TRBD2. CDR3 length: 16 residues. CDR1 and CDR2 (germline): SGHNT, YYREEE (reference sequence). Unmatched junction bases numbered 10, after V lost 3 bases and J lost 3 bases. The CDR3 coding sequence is TGTGCCAGCAGCTCCCTGACGGGACTACCAACAGATACGCAGTATTTT. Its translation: CASSSLTGLPTDTQYF.

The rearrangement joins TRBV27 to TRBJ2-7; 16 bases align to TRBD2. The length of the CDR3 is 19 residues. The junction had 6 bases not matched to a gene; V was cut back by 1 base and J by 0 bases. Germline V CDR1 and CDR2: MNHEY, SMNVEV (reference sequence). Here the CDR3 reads CASSLLGLAGGPLSYEQYF. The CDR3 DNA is TGTGCCAGCAGTTTATTGGGACTAGCGGGAGGGCCTCTCTCCTACGAGCAGTACTTC.

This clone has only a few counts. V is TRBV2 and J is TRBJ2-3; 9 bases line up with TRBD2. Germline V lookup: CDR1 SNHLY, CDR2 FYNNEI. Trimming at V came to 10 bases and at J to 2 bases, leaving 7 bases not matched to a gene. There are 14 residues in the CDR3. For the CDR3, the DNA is TGTGCCACCAAAACTAGCGGGTTCACAGATACGCAGTATTTT. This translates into CATKTSGFTDTQYF. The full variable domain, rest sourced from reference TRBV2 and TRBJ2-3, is EPEVTQTPSHQVTQMGQEVILRCVPISNHLYFYWYRQILGQKVEFLVSFYNNEISEKSEIFDDQFSVERPDGSNFTLKIRSTKLEDSAMYFCATKTSGFTDTQYFGPGTRLTVL.

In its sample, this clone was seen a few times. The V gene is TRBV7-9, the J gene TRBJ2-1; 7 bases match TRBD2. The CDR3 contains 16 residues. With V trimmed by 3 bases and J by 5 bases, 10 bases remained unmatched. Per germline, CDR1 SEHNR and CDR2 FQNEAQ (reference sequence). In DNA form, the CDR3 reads TGTGCCAGCAGCTTTAGTCCGAGGCGGGGGAACAATGAGCAGTTCTTC. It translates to CASSFSPRRGNNEQFF.

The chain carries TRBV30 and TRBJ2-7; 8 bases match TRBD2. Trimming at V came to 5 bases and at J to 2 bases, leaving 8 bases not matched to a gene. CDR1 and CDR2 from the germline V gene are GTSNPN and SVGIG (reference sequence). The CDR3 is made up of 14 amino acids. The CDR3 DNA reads TGTGCCTGGGCAAGCGGGAGAGCTACCTACGAGCAGTACTTC. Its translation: CAWASGRATYEQYF.

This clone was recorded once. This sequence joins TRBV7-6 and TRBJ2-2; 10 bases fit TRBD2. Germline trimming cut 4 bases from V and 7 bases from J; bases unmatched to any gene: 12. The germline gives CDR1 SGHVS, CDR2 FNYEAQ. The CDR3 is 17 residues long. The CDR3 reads CASSSLAGALVGGELFF. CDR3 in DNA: TGTGCCAGCAGCTCGCTAGCGGGAGCTTTGGTTGGCGGGGAGCTGTTTTTT.

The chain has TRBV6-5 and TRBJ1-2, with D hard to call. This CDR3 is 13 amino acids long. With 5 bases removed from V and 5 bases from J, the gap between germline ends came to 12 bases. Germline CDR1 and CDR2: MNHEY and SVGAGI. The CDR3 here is CASSPAGQYGYTF. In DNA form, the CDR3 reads TGTGCCAGCAGTCCCGCGGGCCAATATGGCTACACCTTC.

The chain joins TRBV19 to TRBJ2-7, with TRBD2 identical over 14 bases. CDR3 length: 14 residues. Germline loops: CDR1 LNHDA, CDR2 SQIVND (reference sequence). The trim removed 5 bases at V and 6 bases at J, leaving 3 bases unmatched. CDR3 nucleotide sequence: TGTGCCAGTAGTGGGACTAGCGGGGGCTTCGAGCAGTACTTC. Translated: CASSGTSGGFEQYF.

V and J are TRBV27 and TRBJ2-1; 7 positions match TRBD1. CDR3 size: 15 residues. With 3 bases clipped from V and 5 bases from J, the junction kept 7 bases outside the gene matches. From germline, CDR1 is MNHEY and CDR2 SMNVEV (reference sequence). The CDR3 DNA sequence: TGTGCCAGCAGTTTTCCGGGACAGCCCAACAATGAGCAGTTCTTC. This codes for CASSFPGQPNNEQFF.

CDR3: CASRPTGGAETQYF. The CDR3 DNA is TGTGCCAGCAGACCAACAGGGGGCGCGGAGACCCAGTACTTC. The V call is TRBV28, the J call TRBJ2-5, with 9 bases fitting TRBD1. J gave up 5 bases and V 6 bases, and 7 bases lay outside the gene matches. Germline V gives CDR1 MDHEN, CDR2 SYDVKM. The CDR3 covers 14 residues. The full variable domain, in which reference TRBV28 and TRBJ2-5 provide the parts outside the CDR3, is DVKVTQSSRYLVKRTGEKVFLECVQDMDHENMFWYRQDPGLGLRLIYFSYDVKMKEKGDIPEGYSVSREKKERFSLILESASTNQTSMYLCASRPTGGAETQYFGPGTRLLVL.

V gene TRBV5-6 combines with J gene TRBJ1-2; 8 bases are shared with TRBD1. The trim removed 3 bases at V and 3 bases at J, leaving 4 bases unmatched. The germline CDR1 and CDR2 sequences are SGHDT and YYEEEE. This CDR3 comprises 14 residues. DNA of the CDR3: TGTGCCAGCAGCTGGGACAGGTCGGACTATGGCTACACCTTC. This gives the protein CASSWDRSDYGYTF.

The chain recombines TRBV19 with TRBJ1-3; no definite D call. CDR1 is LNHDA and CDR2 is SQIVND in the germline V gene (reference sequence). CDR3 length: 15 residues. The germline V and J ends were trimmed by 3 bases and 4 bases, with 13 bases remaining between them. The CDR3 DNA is TGTGCCAGTAGTATCACGGGTTCCATCGGAAACACCATATATTTT. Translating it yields CASSITGSIGNTIYF.